This T cell receptor beta chain appears in the sequencing data of a study of blood T cell repertoires in COVID-19. Across the study: Italy, Spain and the United States were the sources of the convalescent and acute COVID-19 samples.

V gave up 7 bases and J gave up 6 bases; unmatched junction bases: 14. This CDR3 comprises 14 residues. Germline assignment: CDR1 SQVTM and CDR2 ANQGSEA. Authors' analysis steps: Estimated nucleated cell counts came from reference gene primer amplification. Sequenced by immunoSEQ multiplex PCR; TCRdb stores in-frame clones only, minus some. V, J and clone size were drawn from that table, and D and trimming were deduced from the DNA. The repertoire holds over 120,000 clones, with around 89% as singletons. The rearrangement links TRBV29-1 to TRBJ2-7; 8 positions agree with TRBD1. The TCR comes from a man in his fifties or sixties with active or convalescent COVID-19. Material: peripheral blood. CDR3 bases: TGCAGCGCCGAAGCAGGACAGGGTTTCTCCGAGCAGTACTTC. Protein sequence: CSAEAGQGFSEQYF.